One sample yielded the 31 T cell receptor beta chains listed below, sequenced in a study of blood T cell repertoires in COVID-19. TCRdb keeps only in-frame clones here, not all; method: immunoSEQ multiplex PCR. Of more than 100,000 clones listed, 87% are singletons. Specimen: peripheral blood. The receptors derive from a man in his fifties with active COVID-19.

This chain connects TRBV18 to TRBJ1-1; 7 bases align to TRBD1. CDR3 length equals 15 residues. Trimming took 3 bases from V and 2 from J; bases not matched to a gene: 6. Germline V gives CDR1 KGHSH, CDR2 LQKENI. CDR3 protein: CASSPREGANTEAFF. Written as DNA, the CDR3 is TGTGCCAGCTCACCCCGGGAGGGGGCCAACACTGAAGCTTTCTTT.

Only a few counts were recorded for this clone. The chain couples TRBV5-4 to TRBJ2-3; D may be TRBD1 (5 bases). Deletions cut 4 bases from V and 1 base from J, with 7 bases between. Germline V lookup: CDR1 SGHNT, CDR2 YYREEE (reference sequence). This CDR3 comprises 13 residues. CDR3 nucleotides: TGTGCCAGCAGCACCAGGGGCACAGATACGCAGTATTTT. Its protein product is CASSTRGTDTQYF.

By its share, this clone is medium-sized (0.01 to 0.1%). The chain joins TRBV2 to TRBJ2-7, with D possibly being TRBD1 (5 bases). V lost 7 bases to trimming and J lost 3 bases, with 13 bases between them. The CDR3 has 13 amino acids. The V gene's germline CDR1 is SNHLY and CDR2 FYNNEI. The CDR3 DNA reads as TGTGCCAGCACTTTTAACAGGTACTACGAGCAGTACTTC. Its translation is CASTFNRYYEQYF. The full variable domain, in which reference TRBV2 and TRBJ2-7 provide the parts outside the CDR3, is EPEVTQTPSHQVTQMGQEVILRCVPISNHLYFYWYRQILGQKVEFLVSFYNNEISEKSEIFDDQFSVERPDGSNFTLKIRSTKLEDSAMYFCASTFNRYYEQYFGPGTRLTVT.

V usage is TRBV19 and J usage is TRBJ2-7; a possible D gene is TRBD1 (8 bases). The germline V gene has CDR1 LNHDA and CDR2 SQIVND (reference sequence). The CDR3 runs 13 residues. Trimming took off 8 bases at V and 3 bases at J, with 14 bases between the two ends. The CDR3 reads CASATGGGYEQYF. DNA for the CDR3: TGTGCCAGTGCCACAGGGGGGGGCTACGAGCAGTACTTC.

This clone was seen just once. The CDR3 region has the DNA TGTGCCAGCAGTGAGGGGACAGGGGGGGACGAGCAGTACTTC. Protein product: CASSEGTGGDEQYF. The chain is built from TRBV6-1 and TRBJ2-7; 11 bases map to TRBD1. CDR3 length: 14 amino acids. The junction had 3 bases not matched to a gene; V was cut back by 3 bases and J by 5 bases. Germline V gene data show CDR1 as MNHNS and CDR2 as SASEGT.

The chain employs TRBV25-1 and TRBJ2-1; 10 nucleotides align to TRBD2. Per the germline V gene, CDR1 is MGHDK and CDR2 is SYGVNS. V shed 7 bases, J shed 3 bases, and the junction held 3 bases outside the gene matches. This CDR3 contains 14 residues. CDR3 region: CASNLAGDYNEQFF. DNA of the CDR3: TGTGCCAGCAACCTAGCGGGGGACTACAATGAGCAGTTCTTC.

The V gene is TRBV18, the J gene TRBJ2-7; 7 bases map to TRBD1. Trimming cost V 1 base and J 7 bases; bases outside gene matches: 7. Per germline, CDR1 KGHSH and CDR2 LQKENI. CDR3 length equals 14 residues. For the CDR3, the DNA is TGTGCCAGCTCACCACTGGCAGGGGGTAGTGAGCAGTACTTC. Its translation: CASSPLAGGSEQYF. The full variable domain, its missing parts supplied by reference TRBV18 and TRBJ2-7, is NAGVMQNPRHLVRRRGQEARLRCSPMKGHSHVYWYRQLPEEGLKFMVYLQKENIIDESGMPKERFSAEFPKEGPSILRIQQVVRGDSAAYFCASSPLAGGSEQYFGPGTRLTVT.

V and J are TRBV6-6 and TRBJ1-2, with D maybe TRBD1 (6 bases). Germline loops: CDR1 MNHNY, CDR2 SVGAGI (reference sequence). The CDR3 is 15 amino acids. V was pared by 6 bases and J by 6 bases, with 20 bases between. DNA of the CDR3: TGTGCCAGCAGAGACACAGGGAGGGAGGAGGATGGCTACACCTTC. This sequence encodes CASRDTGREEDGYTF.

The rearrangement uses TRBV18 and TRBJ2-3, with D unresolved. V was clipped by 5 bases and J by 0 bases, with 18 bases between them. The V gene's germline CDR1 is KGHSH and CDR2 LQKENI. The CDR3 is 17 residues long. The CDR3 is CASSRRLQVQSTDTQYF. The CDR3, as DNA: TGTGCCAGCTCAAGGCGTTTGCAGGTACAAAGCACAGATACGCAGTATTTT.

This clone is a singleton in its sample. The chain is built from TRBV7-9 and TRBJ1-4, with D maybe TRBD1 (6 bases). Germline CDR1 SEHNR, CDR2 FQNEAQ (reference sequence). Trimming took off 7 bases at V and 8 bases at J, with 23 bases between the two ends. The CDR3 is made up of 16 amino acids. This CDR3 is CASTQSGTLLVEKLFF. The DNA of the CDR3 is TGTGCCAGCACCCAGTCCGGGACATTACTTGTCGAAAAACTGTTTTTT.

The chain has TRBV3-1 (or the pseudogene TRBV3-2) and TRBJ2-3; D gene ambiguous. V was cut by 2 bases and J by 6 bases, with 18 bases left in between. The CDR3 is 16 residues long. Germline CDR1 LGHDT, CDR2 YNNKEL (reference sequence). The CDR3 nucleotides are TGTGCCAGCAGCCAAAGCCCAACCCCCTTTCTGGATACGCAGTATTTT. Translated, it gives CASSQSPTPFLDTQYF.

This chain uses TRBV3-1 (or the pseudogene TRBV3-2) with TRBJ2-7; D possibly corresponds to TRBD1 (6 bases). The CDR3 loop spans 14 amino acids. V was shortened by 7 bases and J by 1 base, with 14 bases between the two germline ends. Germline V CDR1 and CDR2: LGHDT, YNNKEL (reference sequence). CDR3 residues: CASTGDKGSYEQYF. CDR3 DNA sequence: TGTGCCAGCACAGGGGACAAAGGGTCCTACGAGCAGTACTTC.

This chain joins TRBV7-2 and TRBJ1-3, with 8 positions matching TRBD1. Per the germline V gene, CDR1 is SGHTA and CDR2 is FQGNSA. This CDR3 has 15 residues. V lost 5 bases and J lost 8; bases outside the gene matches: 11. CDR3 in amino acids: CASSRRTGSQDTIYF. CDR3 coding DNA: TGTGCCAGCAGCCGTCGGACAGGGAGTCAGGACACCATATATTTT.

The J gene is TRBJ2-1, the V gene TRBV3-1 (or the pseudogene TRBV3-2); the D gene is possibly TRBD2 (6 bases). Trimming shortened V by 1 base and J by 3 bases, and 13 bases separated the two germline ends. Germline V lookup: CDR1 LGHDT, CDR2 YNNKEL (reference sequence). The CDR3 runs 16 residues. The DNA for the CDR3 is TGTGCCAGCAGCCAAGGCGGGGTAGCGGTCTACAATGAGCAGTTCTTC. This sequence encodes CASSQGGVAVYNEQFF.

The V and J genes are TRBV7-3 and TRBJ1-4; TRBD1 matches 10 bases. The germline V gene encodes CDR1 SGHTA and CDR2 FQGTGA. The CDR3 contains 14 residues. The V segment lost 3 bases and the J segment 6 bases; nucleotides outside the gene matches: 1. In nucleotides, the CDR3 is TGTGCCAGCAGCTTTGGGACAGGGGATGAAAAACTGTTTTTT. It codes for CASSFGTGDEKLFF.

This clone was detected a few times. This chain links TRBV30 with TRBJ2-5, with 8 positions matching TRBD2. After removal of 2 bases from V and 4 bases from J, the junction contained 9 bases not matched to a gene. Per the germline V gene, CDR1 is GTSNPN and CDR2 is SVGIG (reference sequence). The CDR3 spans 15 residues. This CDR3 is CAWSSSGVRGETQYF. CDR3 DNA: TGTGCCTGGAGTAGTAGCGGGGTTAGGGGAGAGACCCAGTACTTC.

The rearrangement joins TRBV5-4 to TRBJ1-2; TRBD1 might be the D (6 bases). This CDR3 is 13 amino acids long. Germline CDR1 SGHNT, CDR2 YYREEE (reference sequence). V lost 4 bases to trimming and J lost 4 bases, with 11 bases between them. CDR3 in amino acids: CASSPDSLYGYTF. CDR3 nucleotides: TGTGCCAGCAGCCCGGACAGCCTCTATGGCTACACCTTC.

This chain links TRBV6-5 with TRBJ1-4, with 11 bases that match TRBD1. The CDR3 spans 14 residues. The junction had 0 bases not matched to a gene; V was cut back by 6 bases and J by 3 bases. Germline assignment: CDR1 MNHEY and CDR2 SVGAGI. The CDR3 region has the DNA TGTGCCAGCAGGGACAGGGGGCCTAATGAAAAACTGTTTTTT. This translates into CASRDRGPNEKLFF.

This clone was seen just once. The chain carries TRBV20-1 and TRBJ1-5; D is ambiguous. In germline, CDR1 is DFQATT, CDR2 SNEGSKA (reference sequence). V lost 3 bases to trimming and J lost 2 bases, with 11 bases between them. The CDR3 has 14 residues. The CDR3 sequence: CSASGSEGNQPQHF. The DNA of the CDR3 is TGCAGTGCTAGTGGATCAGAGGGCAATCAGCCCCAGCATTTT.

V usage is TRBV30 and J usage is TRBJ1-5, with unresolved D. V lost 1 base to trimming and J lost 5 bases, with 9 bases between them. The CDR3 contains 13 residues. In germline, CDR1 is GTSNPN, CDR2 SVGIG (reference sequence). The CDR3 bases are TGTGCCTGGAGTGGCTCCCGGGATCAGCCCCAGCATTTT. Protein product: CAWSGSRDQPQHF.

The chain couples TRBV7-2 to TRBJ1-2, with D tentatively TRBD1 (6 bases). The CDR3 totals 13 residues. Germline CDR1 SGHTA, CDR2 FQGNSA. V lost 5 bases, J lost 4 bases, and 11 bases lay in between. CDR3 sequence: CASSNGQFYGYTF. Written as DNA, the CDR3 is TGTGCCAGCAGCAATGGACAGTTCTATGGCTACACCTTC.

The chain combines TRBV18 with TRBJ1-3, with a possible D match to TRBD1 (5 bases). This CDR3 has 17 residues. Deletions cut 2 bases from V and 0 bases from J, with 14 bases between. Germline V gene sequence: CDR1 KGHSH, CDR2 LQKENI. In DNA, the CDR3 is TGTGCCAGCTCACCAGGAGGGACCAAGCCCTCTGGAAACACCATATATTTT. Encoded protein: CASSPGGTKPSGNTIYF.

The chain couples TRBV3-1 (or the pseudogene TRBV3-2) to TRBJ2-7; D uncertain. Trimming removed 1 base at V and 4 bases at J, with 14 bases between. The CDR3 sequence is 15 residues long. Germline lookup yields CDR1 LGHDT and CDR2 YNNKEL (reference sequence). In nucleotides, the CDR3 is TGTGCCAGCAGCCAAGGGCTGGGCAGCCAATACGAGCAGTACTTC. This sequence encodes CASSQGLGSQYEQYF.

This chain connects TRBV18 to TRBJ2-1; TRBD2 agrees at 8 bases. The CDR3 loop spans 14 amino acids. Germline-derived CDR1 and CDR2 are KGHSH and LQKENI. V dropped 4 bases and J dropped 5; count of bases not matched to a gene: 4. As DNA, the CDR3 is TGTGCCAGCTCACGCGGGGGGCTTAACAATGAGCAGTTCTTC. This translates into CASSRGGLNNEQFF.

The chain uses TRBV4-1 and TRBJ2-3, with D possibly being TRBD2 (6 bases). V was cut by 4 bases and J by 4 bases, with 12 bases left in between. CDR3 size: 14 residues. Germline-derived CDR1 and CDR2 are MGHRA and YSYEKL. CDR3 protein: CASSPLRGPDTQYF. The CDR3 nucleotides are TGCGCCAGCAGCCCCCTGCGGGGCCCAGATACGCAGTATTTT.

The rearrangement uses TRBV5-5 and TRBJ1-1; 9 bases agree with TRBD1. V lost 4 bases to trimming and J lost 5 bases; unmatched junction nucleotides: 9. The CDR3 contains 15 residues. Germline V gives CDR1 SGHKS, CDR2 YYEKEE (reference sequence). The CDR3 loop reads CASSTTTGGWTEAFF. The CDR3 bases are TGTGCCAGCAGCACCACGACAGGGGGATGGACTGAAGCTTTCTTT.

The sample holds a few counts of this clone. V gene TRBV19 combines with J gene TRBJ1-5, with D tentatively TRBD1 (5 bases). The CDR3 is 13 residues long. Germline V gene lookup returns CDR1 LNHDA and CDR2 SQIVND (reference sequence). The germline V and J ends were trimmed by 7 bases and 4 bases, with 11 bases remaining between them. CDR3 amino acids: CASKATVNQPQHF. The CDR3 bases are TGTGCCAGTAAGGCGACAGTTAATCAGCCCCAGCATTTT.

V and J are TRBV7-9 and TRBJ1-4; possible D gene TRBD1, 6 bases. Trimming took 6 bases from V and 5 from J, leaving 16 bases between them. Per germline, CDR1 SEHNR and CDR2 FQNEAQ (reference sequence). The length of the CDR3 is 15 residues. CDR3 protein: CASSSRGPSNEKLFF. The CDR3 DNA sequence: TGTGCCAGCAGTTCGCGGGGGCCCTCGAATGAAAAACTGTTTTTT.

The chain couples TRBV12-5 to TRBJ1-5, with a weak D call TRBD1 (5 bases). Germline CDR1 and CDR2: LGHNT and FRNRAP. V lost 5 bases and J lost 11, with 16 bases in between. The CDR3 length is 13 residues. The CDR3 loop is CASGTGSGGTQHF. The CDR3 DNA sequence: TGTGCTAGTGGTACGGGGTCCGGGGGGACCCAGCATTTT.

The chain combines TRBV27 with TRBJ2-5; possible D gene TRBD1, 8 bases. The germline V and J ends were trimmed by 4 bases and 7 bases, with 13 bases remaining between them. The CDR3 has 13 residues. Germline V gene data show CDR1 as MNHEY and CDR2 as SMNVEV (reference sequence). CDR3 protein: CASSYRGRGTQYF. The CDR3 nucleotides are TGTGCCAGCAGTTACAGGGGGAGGGGGACCCAGTACTTC.

This clone was detected only once. The chain couples TRBV7-2 to TRBJ1-1; no definite D call. There are 14 residues in the CDR3. Germline V gene sequence: CDR1 SGHTA, CDR2 FQGNSA. V was trimmed by 3 bases and J by 0 bases, leaving 8 bases between them. The CDR3 DNA follows: TGTGCCAGCAGCTTCAGCGATGTGAACACTGAAGCTTTCTTT. It yields the protein CASSFSDVNTEAFF.